A single sample is the source of the 17 T cell receptor beta chains below, sequenced in a study of blood T cell repertoires in COVID-19. Assay used: immunoSEQ multiplex PCR; TCRdb lists only in-frame clones, some missing. In the table there are over 50,000 clones, 60% to 80% of which are singletons. The sequencing input was peripheral blood. All receptors derive from a man older than 75 with active or convalescent COVID-19.

This chain connects TRBV6-5 to TRBJ1-2; TRBD1 might be the D (6 bases). Germline assignment: CDR1 MNHEY and CDR2 SVGAGI. CDR3 length: 12 amino acids. V gave up 6 bases and J gave up 8 bases, with 13 bases separating them. CDR3 sequence reads: CASRRYREGYTF. CDR3 DNA: TGTGCCAGCAGGAGGTACAGGGAAGGCTACACCTTC.

CDR3 sequence (DNA): TGTGCCAGCTCCCGGAGAGGGCGGGCAGATACGCAGTATTTT. Translation: CASSRRGRADTQYF. The genes are TRBV2 and TRBJ2-3; possibly TRBD2 for D (5 bases). CDR1 is SNHLY and CDR2 is FYNNEI in the germline V gene. CDR3 size: 14 residues. V lost 8 bases, J lost 4 bases, and 16 bases lay in between.

The rearrangement uses TRBV10-3 and TRBJ1-3, with 10 bases identical to TRBD1. With V trimmed by 6 bases and J by 0 bases, 8 bases remained unmatched. The CDR3 runs to 17 residues. Germline V lookup: CDR1 ENHRY, CDR2 SYGVKD. CDR3 sequence: CAIRDRGTPLSGNTIYF. Written as DNA, the CDR3 is TGTGCCATCAGGGACAGGGGGACTCCCCTCTCTGGAAACACCATATATTTT.

Only a few counts were recorded for this clone. The chain has TRBV7-6 and TRBJ1-5; tentatively, D is TRBD1 (6 bases). This CDR3 is 13 amino acids long. Germline values: CDR1 SGHVS, CDR2 FNYEAQ. V lost 5 bases to trimming and J lost 6 bases, with 11 bases between them. CDR3 residues: CASSNQGSQPQHF. The CDR3 region has the DNA TGTGCCAGCAGCAACCAGGGGTCTCAGCCCCAGCATTTT.

This clone occurred once. The chain is built from TRBV11-2 and TRBJ2-7; D may be TRBD1 (6 bases). Trimming pared 5 bases from V and 2 bases from J, leaving 13 bases between. The V gene's germline CDR1 is SGHAT and CDR2 FQNNGV. The CDR3 is 14 amino acids. CDR3 nucleotides: TGTGCCAGCAGCCCCTTTGCAGGGGCCTACGAGCAGTACTTC. It codes for CASSPFAGAYEQYF.

The chain links TRBV6-1 to TRBJ2-5, with D uncertain. The length of the CDR3 is 15 residues. The V gene's germline CDR1 is MNHNS and CDR2 SASEGT. V gave up 0 bases and J gave up 1 base, with 9 bases separating them. The CDR3 region is CASSEAMTIQETQYF. As DNA, the CDR3 is TGTGCCAGCAGTGAAGCTATGACAATCCAAGAGACCCAGTACTTC.

This clone has more than one count but fewer than ten. CDR3 bases: TGTGCCAGCAGCCAAACCGGGACAGGGTCGAGCGAGCAGTACTTC. This codes for CASSQTGTGSSEQYF. J is TRBJ2-7 and V is TRBV14; 9 bases match TRBD1. CDR3 length: 15 residues. The V gene's germline CDR1 is SGHDN and CDR2 FVKESK. Trimming at V came to 2 bases and at J to 6 bases, leaving 8 bases not matched to a gene.

The chain couples TRBV5-4 to TRBJ1-5; the match to TRBD1 covers 7 bases. This CDR3 has 14 residues. V shed 4 bases and J 3 bases; nucleotides not matched to a gene: 4. CDR1 and CDR2 from the germline V gene are SGHNT and YYREEE (reference sequence). CDR3 protein: CASSHGTDNQPQHF. For the CDR3, the DNA is TGTGCCAGCAGCCACGGGACAGACAATCAGCCCCAGCATTTT.

The V and J genes are TRBV5-8 and TRBJ1-5; TRBD1 agrees at 8 bases. Trimming cost V 0 bases and J 5 bases; bases outside gene matches: 7. The CDR3 is made up of 16 amino acids. Germline CDR1 is SGHTS and CDR2 is YDEGEE. The CDR3 bases are TGTGCCAGCAGCTTGGCCAGGGACAGGAAACATCAGCCCCAGCATTTT. Amino acid sequence: CASSLARDRKHQPQHF.

Points on this clone: The same CDR3 also results from other DNA sequences found in this sample. This rearrangement joins TRBV9 to TRBJ2-5; TRBD2 might be the D (7 bases). Trimming took off 0 bases at V and 4 bases at J, with 10 bases between the two ends. The CDR3 sequence is 14 residues long. Germline-derived CDR1 and CDR2 are SGDLS and YYNGEE. The CDR3 spells CASSVAGGAETQYF. The CDR3 coding sequence is TGTGCCAGCAGCGTAGCGGGGGGCGCAGAGACCCAGTACTTC.

This sequence joins TRBV18 and TRBJ2-7, with D possibly matching TRBD2 (5 bases). Looked up from germline, CDR1 is KGHSH and CDR2 is LQKENI. Deletions cut 4 bases from V and 5 bases from J, with 15 bases between. The CDR3 length is 14 residues. This CDR3 is CASSHELRVHEQYF. CDR3 in DNA: TGTGCCAGCTCACACGAATTGCGGGTCCACGAGCAGTACTTC.

The chain has TRBV13 and TRBJ2-7; possible D gene TRBD2, 6 bases. Germline V lookup: CDR1 PRHDT, CDR2 FYEKMQ (reference sequence). This CDR3 contains 14 residues. Trimming cost V 6 bases and J 6 bases, with 18 bases left between them. CDR3 nucleotide sequence: TGTGCCAGCAGATCCTCGGAGGCGGGAATCGAGCAGTACTTC. It encodes CASRSSEAGIEQYF.

The genes are TRBV9 and TRBJ2-7; 7 bases agree with TRBD1. Per the germline V gene, CDR1 is SGDLS and CDR2 is YYNGEE. The V and J ends lost 3 bases and 3 bases, in that order; junction bases with no gene match: 9. The CDR3 runs to 15 residues. The CDR3: CASSARDSDYYEQYF. CDR3 sequence (DNA): TGTGCCAGCAGCGCCCGGGACAGCGACTACTACGAGCAGTACTTC.

This sequence joins TRBV6-6 and TRBJ1-1; 10 nucleotides line up with TRBD1. This CDR3 is built from 15 residues. The V gene end was trimmed by 0 bases and the J gene end by 7 bases; junction bases not matched to a gene: 5. Germline loops: CDR1 MNHNY, CDR2 SVGAGI (reference sequence). CDR3 nucleotide sequence: TGTGCCAGCAGTTACTCTGACAGGGGGCATATTGAAGCTTTCTTT. Encoded protein: CASSYSDRGHIEAFF.

The chain recombines TRBV11-3 with TRBJ2-1, with D maybe TRBD2 (6 bases). Germline V CDR1 and CDR2: SGHNT, YENEEA. The length of the CDR3 is 17 residues. V lost 0 bases and J 3 bases, leaving 15 bases between the germline ends. The DNA for the CDR3 is TGTGCCAGCAGCTTAGATCCCGGGACTGGGGTCTACAATGAGCAGTTCTTC. Its translation: CASSLDPGTGVYNEQFF. The entire variable domain, with the rest obtained from reference TRBV11-3 and TRBJ2-1, is as follows: EAGVVQSPRYKIIEKKQPVAFWCNPISGHNTLYWYLQNLGQGPELLIRYENEEAVDDSQLPKDRFSAERLKGVDSTLKIQPAELGDSAVYLCASSLDPGTGVYNEQFFGPGTRLTVL.

V usage is TRBV11-2 and J usage is TRBJ1-2, with D uncertain. Trimming pared 0 bases from V and 3 bases from J, leaving 8 bases between. The CDR3 extends over 14 amino acids. Germline V gene sequence: CDR1 SGHAT, CDR2 FQNNGV. CDR3 DNA sequence: TGTGCCAGCAGCTTAGATCTTTCTGACTATGGCTACACCTTC. Protein: CASSLDLSDYGYTF.

The rearrangement links TRBV5-6 to TRBJ1-5; 9 bases are shared with TRBD1. The CDR3 loop spans 14 amino acids. J was trimmed by 6 bases and V by 2 bases; bases with no gene match: 3. Germline V gene data show CDR1 as SGHDT and CDR2 as YYEEEE. The CDR3 nucleotides are TGTGCCAGCAGCTTTACAGGGGGCGGTCAGCCCCAGCATTTT. Translated: CASSFTGGGQPQHF.